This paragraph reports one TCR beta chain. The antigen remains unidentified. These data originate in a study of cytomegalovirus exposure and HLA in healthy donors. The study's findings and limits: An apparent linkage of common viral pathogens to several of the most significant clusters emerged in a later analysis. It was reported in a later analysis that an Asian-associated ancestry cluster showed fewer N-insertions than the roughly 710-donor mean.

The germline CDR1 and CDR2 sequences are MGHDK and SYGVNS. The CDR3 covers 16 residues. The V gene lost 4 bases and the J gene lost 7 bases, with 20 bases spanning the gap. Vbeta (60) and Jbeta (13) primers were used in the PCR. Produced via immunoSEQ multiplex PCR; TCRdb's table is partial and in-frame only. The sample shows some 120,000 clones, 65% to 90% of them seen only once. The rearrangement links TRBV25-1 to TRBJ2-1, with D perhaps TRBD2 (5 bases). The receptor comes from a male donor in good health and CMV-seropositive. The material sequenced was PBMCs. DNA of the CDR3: TGTGCCAGCAGTGGGGTGATCGGCAGCGGTCATAATGAGCAGTTCTTC. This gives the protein CASSGVIGSGHNEQFF.